These 14 T cell receptor beta chains were sequenced from one sample in a study of resident and recirculating memory T cells in vitiligo. The protocol was immunoSEQ multiplex PCR, while the TCRdb copy is restricted to in-frame clones and leaves out a portion. The sample has about 76,000 clones; approximately 90% are singletons. The specimen was blood. Receptor source: a male donor with vitiligo.

This clone showed up just a few times. The rearrangement links TRBV7-6 to TRBJ2-1; D may be TRBD2 (6 bases). CDR3 length: 16 amino acids. Germline loops: CDR1 SGHVS, CDR2 FNYEAQ. V was pared by 5 bases and J by 1 base, with 15 bases between. CDR3 region: CASSTPGGESYNEQFF. CDR3 sequence (DNA): TGTGCCAGCAGCACGCCTGGAGGGGAATCCTACAATGAGCAGTTCTTC. The full variable domain, its missing parts supplied by reference TRBV7-6 and TRBJ2-1, is GAGVSQSPRYKVTKRGQDVALRCDPISGHVSLYWYRQALGQGPEFLTYFNYEAQQDKSGLPNDRFSAERPEGSISTLTIQRTEQRDSAMYRCASSTPGGESYNEQFFGPGTRLTVL.

The table lists this clone with a count of one. This chain uses TRBV28 with TRBJ1-2; TRBD1 agrees at 9 bases. The CDR3 is made up of 13 amino acids. Trimming removed 8 bases from V and 5 bases from J; junction bases left unmatched: 6. Per germline, CDR1 MDHEN and CDR2 SYDVKM. CDR3 coding DNA: TGTGCCAGCTCGGAGGGACAGGGATATGGCTACACCTTC. Translated, it gives CASSEGQGYGYTF.

The CDR3 DNA follows: TGTGCCAGCAGTTTTGGGACTAGCGGGAGGGGTGAGCAGTTCTTC. This encodes CASSFGTSGRGEQFF. The rearrangement joins TRBV27 to TRBJ2-1; 16 nucleotides line up with TRBD2. The CDR3 runs to 15 residues. The ends lost 3 bases at V and 9 bases at J; junction bases unmatched: 2. Germline lookup yields CDR1 MNHEY and CDR2 SMNVEV (reference sequence).

J is TRBJ1-1 and V is TRBV6-1; TRBD1 matches 7 bases. J was trimmed by 4 bases and V by 8 bases; bases with no gene match: 7. Germline V gives CDR1 MNHNS, CDR2 SASEGT. The CDR3 covers 13 residues. CDR3 in DNA: TGTGCCAGCCCACCCAACAGGGGCACTGAAGCTTTCTTT. It is translated as CASPPNRGTEAFF.

This clone has only one observation. V usage is TRBV4-2 and J usage is TRBJ2-2; 10 bases match TRBD2. The junction had 10 bases not matched to a gene; V was cut back by 0 bases and J by 3 bases. The CDR3 consists of 19 residues. Germline-derived CDR1 and CDR2 are LGHNA and YNFKEQ. The CDR3 DNA sequence: TGTGCCAGCAGCCAAGAGGCATGGGCTAGCGGGAGCCACACCGGGGAGCTGTTTTTT. This gives the protein CASSQEAWASGSHTGELFF.

The rearrangement links TRBV7-3 to TRBJ1-5; D gene ambiguous. From germline, CDR1 is SGHTA and CDR2 FQGTGA. The CDR3 consists of 13 residues. V was shortened by 4 bases and J by 5 bases, with 9 bases between the two germline ends. The CDR3 is CASSWGGHQPQHF. The CDR3 DNA is TGTGCCAGCAGCTGGGGAGGGCATCAGCCCCAGCATTTT.

This rearrangement joins TRBV4-1 to TRBJ1-2, with D perhaps matching TRBD1 (6 bases). Looked up from germline, CDR1 is MGHRA and CDR2 is YSYEKL. V gave up 1 base and J gave up 8 bases, with 8 bases separating them. The CDR3 spans 12 residues. The DNA for the CDR3 is TGCGCCAGCAGCCAAGCCAGGGGAGGCTACACCTTC. Its translation is CASSQARGGYTF.

The chain carries TRBV5-1 and TRBJ2-7; TRBD1 is a possible D gene (5 bases). Trimming pared 0 bases from V and 5 bases from J, leaving 9 bases between. This CDR3 spans 13 amino acids. Germline lookup yields CDR1 SGHRS and CDR2 YFSETQ. This CDR3 is CASSLDDSNEQYF. Written as DNA, the CDR3 is TGCGCCAGCAGCTTGGACGACAGCAACGAGCAGTACTTC.

This sequence joins TRBV2 and TRBJ1-4; 11 bases agree with TRBD1. CDR1 and CDR2 from the germline V gene are SNHLY and FYNNEI. The V segment lost 3 bases and the J segment 8 bases; nucleotides outside the gene matches: 8. CDR3 length: 16 residues. CDR3 bases: TGTGCCAGCAGTGACTTAGGGACAGGGGGAGGAGAAAAACTGTTTTTT. Encoded protein: CASSDLGTGGGEKLFF.

This clone was seen just once. The chain combines TRBV11-3 with TRBJ2-3; 14 bases fit TRBD2. Germline CDR1 is SGHNT and CDR2 is YENEEA. The CDR3 loop spans 16 amino acids. The trim removed 4 bases at V and 3 bases at J, leaving 3 bases unmatched. The CDR3 is CASSSRLAGGTDTQYF. CDR3 nucleotides: TGTGCCAGCAGCTCCCGACTAGCGGGGGGGACAGATACGCAGTATTTT.

The chain couples TRBV10-3 to TRBJ2-3; TRBD2 matches at 9 bases. From germline, CDR1 is ENHRY and CDR2 SYGVKD. V lost 3 bases, J lost 7 bases, and 8 bases stayed unmatched. The CDR3 runs 15 residues. The CDR3 DNA is TGTGCCATCAGTGACGGCGGGAGGGGGGCCAATACGCAGTATTTT. This sequence encodes CAISDGGRGANTQYF.

V usage is TRBV27 and J usage is TRBJ2-3; D might be TRBD2 (6 bases). Trimming left V 6 bases short and J 1 base short, with 11 bases between. Germline CDR1 MNHEY, CDR2 SMNVEV (reference sequence). The CDR3 spans 14 residues. CDR3 sequence reads: CASSPGGGTDTQYF. The DNA for the CDR3 is TGTGCCAGCAGCCCCGGCGGGGGCACAGATACGCAGTATTTT.

V gene TRBV6-4 combines with J gene TRBJ2-3; 8 bases are shared with TRBD2. The V segment lost 0 bases and the J segment 2 bases; nucleotides outside the gene matches: 7. The CDR3 totals 17 residues. Germline V gene data show CDR1 as MRHNA and CDR2 as SNTAGT. The CDR3 DNA reads as TGTGCCAGCAGTGACTCCGCAGGAGCGGGAGCCACAGATACGCAGTATTTT. Translating it yields CASSDSAGAGATDTQYF.

The J gene is TRBJ2-1, the V gene TRBV29-1; 10 bases align to TRBD1. V lost 7 bases and J lost 8; bases outside the gene matches: 8. CDR3 length: 13 amino acids. Germline V gives CDR1 SQVTM, CDR2 ANQGSEA. The CDR3: CSDGTGAGDEQFF. The CDR3 DNA reads as TGCAGCGACGGGACAGGGGCTGGGGATGAGCAGTTCTTC.